These 29 T cell receptor beta chains came from one sample sequenced in a study of cytomegalovirus exposure and HLA in healthy donors (dated by TCRdb to about 2017). Library method: the immunoSEQ multiplex PCR assay. A mixture of 60 forward primers for TCR Vbeta segments and 13 reverse primers for TCR Jbeta segments was used in the multiplex PCR. TCRdb mirrors the immuneACCESS table, restricted to in-frame sequences. Some clones are absent from its copies; in checked studies, under half trace to an unresolved V gene, and the reason for the others is unknown. In all, the sample holds 170,000 or so clones, and around four fifths of those were seen once. The ten biggest clones cover more than 4% of the sample. The sample taken for sequencing was PBMCs. The origin of the receptors is a girl aged 10 to 17 in good health and CMV-seropositive.

The chain couples TRBV19 to TRBJ1-5; 9 positions agree with TRBD1. The V segment lost 5 bases and the J segment 2 bases; nucleotides outside the gene matches: 10. The germline V gene has CDR1 LNHDA and CDR2 SQIVND (reference sequence). The CDR3 is made up of 17 amino acids. The CDR3 nucleotides read TGTGCCAGTAGTGCTCTAAGGGACAGGGCACGCAATCAGCCCCAGCATTTT. The encoded protein is CASSALRDRARNQPQHF.

This chain connects TRBV11-3 to TRBJ1-2; TRBD1 matches 10 bases. Germline loops: CDR1 SGHNT, CDR2 YENEEA. The CDR3 has 15 amino acids. J was trimmed by 4 bases and V by 5 bases; bases with no gene match: 7. The CDR3 loop reads CASSPEGTGAYGYTF. CDR3 DNA sequence: TGTGCCAGCAGCCCGGAGGGGACAGGGGCCTATGGCTACACCTTC.

This clone came up a few times. This chain connects TRBV25-1 to TRBJ2-1, with TRBD1 matching 12 bases. The CDR3 consists of 14 residues. Germline V CDR1 and CDR2: MGHDK, SYGVNS. V dropped 7 bases and J dropped 7; count of bases not matched to a gene: 5. In nucleotides, the CDR3 is TGTGCCAGCAAAGGGACAGGGGGCTTTAATGAGCAGTTCTTC. Protein sequence: CASKGTGGFNEQFF.

This clone has only a few counts. V usage is TRBV4-1 and J usage is TRBJ2-7; unclear D gene. The CDR3 sequence is 15 residues long. Germline V gives CDR1 MGHRA, CDR2 YSYEKL. Trimming cost V 2 bases and J 0 bases, with 11 bases left between them. The CDR3 sequence: CASSQSRRGSYEQYF. Here the CDR3 DNA reads TGCGCCAGCAGCCAAAGCCGCCGTGGCTCCTACGAGCAGTACTTC.

This clone was recorded a few times. V gene TRBV18 combines with J gene TRBJ1-1; 7 bases match TRBD1. CDR1 is KGHSH, CDR2 LQKENI, per germline. V was pared by 5 bases and J by 1 base, with 4 bases of the junction left unmatched. The CDR3 is 14 residues long. CDR3 bases: TGTGCCAGCTCAAGGGACAGTAAGAACACTGAAGCTTTCTTT. It is translated as CASSRDSKNTEAFF.

This clone came up once. The rearrangement joins TRBV30 to TRBJ2-7; a weak D match, TRBD2 (5 bases). CDR3 length: 11 residues. Looked up from germline, CDR1 is GTSNPN and CDR2 is SVGIG (reference sequence). Trimming shortened V by 8 bases and J by 3 bases, and 11 bases separated the two germline ends. CDR3 coding DNA: TGTGCCAGCCAAGGGAGCTACGAGCAGTACTTC. It specifies CASQGSYEQYF. Complete variable domain (other parts from reference TRBV30 and TRBJ2-7): SQTIHQWPATLVQPVGSPLSLECTVEGTSNPNLYWYRQAAGRGLQLLFYSVGIGQISSEVPQNLSASRPQDRQFILSSKKLLLSDSGFYLCASQGSYEQYFGPGTRLTVT.

J is TRBJ2-3 and V is TRBV6-5, with a tentative D call TRBD2 (6 bases). CDR1 is MNHEY, CDR2 SVGAGI, per germline. The CDR3 loop spans 14 amino acids. Trimming shortened V by 6 bases and J by 3 bases, and 13 bases separated the two germline ends. Written as DNA, the CDR3 is TGTGCCAGCAGCCCCCCCCGGGGGACAGATACGCAGTATTTT. Translated, it gives CASSPPRGTDTQYF.

The chain recombines TRBV4-1 with TRBJ2-5, with 8 bases that match TRBD1. The length of the CDR3 is 16 residues. Trimming took 3 bases from V and 5 from J; bases not matched to a gene: 11. CDR1 is MGHRA, CDR2 YSYEKL, per germline. CDR3 amino acids: CASSQGRGQVGETQYF. In DNA, the CDR3 is TGCGCCAGCAGCCAGGGGCGGGGACAGGTAGGGGAGACCCAGTACTTC.

V usage is TRBV23-1 and J usage is TRBJ1-1; possible D gene TRBD1, 5 bases. TRBV23-1 has ORF status, its function being uncertain. The CDR3 length is 14 residues. Trimming stripped 3 bases from V and 5 bases from J, with 13 bases between. The CDR3 sequence: CASSQPQGRTEAFF. DNA for the CDR3: TGCGCCAGCAGTCAGCCCCAGGGTAGGACTGAAGCTTTCTTT.

The gene calls are TRBV7-9 and TRBJ1-1; D is unclear. CDR3 size: 16 residues. Germline V lookup: CDR1 SEHNR, CDR2 FQNEAQ (reference sequence). Trimming took 1 base from V and 5 from J, leaving 17 bases between them. The CDR3 nucleotides read TGTGCCAGCAGCTTAGGATTCTCCCCCCCCGAGACTGAAGCTTTCTTT. It is translated as CASSLGFSPPETEAFF.

Worth noting for this clone: A read error may produce the germline difference seen at one junction end. This same CDR3 is encoded by further DNA sequences in the sample. V is TRBV7-9 and J is TRBJ1-1; D may be TRBD1 (5 bases). The germline V gene encodes CDR1 SEHNR and CDR2 FQNEAQ (reference sequence). The CDR3 loop spans 19 amino acids. The CDR3: CASSLYNVVRQSMNTEAFF. DNA of the CDR3: TGCGCCAGCAGCTTATACAATGTTGTGAGACAGAGCATGAACACTGAAGCTTTCTTT.

The chain recombines TRBV5-1 with TRBJ2-3; D call uncertain. Per germline, CDR1 SGHRS and CDR2 YFSETQ. Trimming took 0 bases from V and 3 from J, leaving 11 bases between them. CDR3 size: 15 residues. CDR3 sequence reads: CASSLEYSGTDTQYF. The CDR3 DNA follows: TGCGCCAGCAGCTTGGAGTACTCCGGGACAGATACGCAGTATTTT.

The V gene is TRBV4-1, the J gene TRBJ1-5; D perhaps matches TRBD1 (5 bases). V was shortened by 1 base and J by 7 bases, with 11 bases between the two germline ends. The length of the CDR3 is 14 residues. Germline V gene data show CDR1 as MGHRA and CDR2 as YSYEKL. DNA of the CDR3: TGCGCCAGCAGCCAAGGCCAGGGTCTCCAGCCCCAGCATTTT. Translation: CASSQGQGLQPQHF.

This clone was observed once. Other nucleotide sequences in the sample specify the same CDR3. The gene calls are TRBV5-1 and TRBJ1-1; the match to TRBD1 covers 7 bases. The V and J ends lost 4 bases and 2 bases, in that order; junction bases with no gene match: 8. The CDR3 is made up of 15 amino acids. The germline gives CDR1 SGHRS, CDR2 YFSETQ. The CDR3 loop is CASSRRTGTNTEAFF. The CDR3 nucleotides are TGCGCCAGCAGCCGACGGACAGGTACCAACACTGAAGCTTTCTTT.

The J gene is TRBJ2-3, the V gene TRBV18, with 8 bases that match TRBD1. Trimming removed 4 bases from V and 1 base from J; junction bases left unmatched: 10. The germline CDR1 and CDR2 sequences are KGHSH and LQKENI. The CDR3 extends over 17 amino acids. The CDR3 here is CASSHGNRGSGTDTQYF. The DNA for the CDR3 is TGTGCCAGCTCACACGGAAACAGGGGGAGTGGCACAGATACGCAGTATTTT.

This clone was seen once. V and J are TRBV5-1 and TRBJ2-1; 10 nucleotides align to TRBD1. Germline trimming cut 5 bases from V and 6 bases from J; bases unmatched to any gene: 2. This CDR3 spans 13 amino acids. Germline assignment: CDR1 SGHRS and CDR2 YFSETQ. In nucleotides, the CDR3 is TGCGCCAGCAGAGGGACAGGGGTCAATGAGCAGTTCTTC. Translating it yields CASRGTGVNEQFF. Complete variable domain (other parts from reference TRBV5-1 and TRBJ2-1): KAGVTQTPRYLIKTRGQQVTLSCSPISGHRSVSWYQQTPGQGLQFLFEYFSETQRNKGNFPGRFSGRQFSNSRSEMNVSTLELGDSALYLCASRGTGVNEQFFGPGTRLTVL.

This clone has a handful of counts. V and J are TRBV28 and TRBJ2-2; tentatively, D is TRBD1 (6 bases). Germline values: CDR1 MDHEN, CDR2 SYDVKM. CDR3 length: 14 amino acids. V lost 8 bases and J 7 bases, leaving 17 bases between the germline ends. In DNA form, the CDR3 reads TGTGCCAGCCTCAGGGGCAGGGTAGGCGGGGAGCTGTTTTTT. Residues: CASLRGRVGGELFF.

This chain joins TRBV25-1 and TRBJ2-7; possible D gene TRBD1, 7 bases. V was cut by 3 bases and J by 6 bases, with 18 bases left in between. Germline CDR1 reads MGHDK; CDR2 reads SYGVNS. The CDR3 has 15 amino acids. The CDR3 nucleotides read TGTGCCAGCAGTGATCGTAGGCAGGGGGGACGCGAGCAGTACTTC. It yields the protein CASSDRRQGGREQYF.

This clone was recorded once. V is TRBV7-9 and J is TRBJ1-1; 7 bases are shared with TRBD1. V lost 2 bases and J lost 10; bases outside the gene matches: 22. CDR1 is SEHNR, CDR2 FQNEAQ, per germline (reference sequence). There are 18 residues in the CDR3. The CDR3 loop reads CASSLRLRPRDSHEGAFF. Written as DNA, the CDR3 is TGTGCCAGCAGCTTACGCCTTAGGCCCAGGGACAGCCACGAAGGAGCTTTCTTT.

The rearrangement joins TRBV6-1 to TRBJ2-7; 9 bases match TRBD2. CDR3 length equals 15 residues. Germline lookup yields CDR1 MNHNS and CDR2 SASEGT. Trimming removed 2 bases from V and 2 bases from J; junction bases left unmatched: 4. The CDR3: CASSEILAGPYEQYF. The CDR3 DNA is TGTGCCAGCAGTGAAATACTAGCGGGTCCCTACGAGCAGTACTTC.

V gene TRBV6-1 combines with J gene TRBJ2-7; D is perhaps TRBD1 (6 bases). Trimming removed 3 bases at V and 11 bases at J, with 20 bases between. The CDR3 has 14 amino acids. Germline CDR1 is MNHNS and CDR2 is SASEGT. The DNA of the CDR3 is TGTGCCAGCAGTGATTTGACAGGCCCCCTACCCGAGTACTTC. Its translation is CASSDLTGPLPEYF.

This chain joins TRBV7-9 and TRBJ2-1; no reliable D call. There are 14 residues in the CDR3. Germline V gene lookup returns CDR1 SEHNR and CDR2 FQNEAQ (reference sequence). V was pared by 3 bases and J by 4 bases, with 10 bases between. CDR3 residues: CASSLSASYNEQFF. CDR3 coding DNA: TGTGCCAGCAGCTTGAGCGCGTCGTACAATGAGCAGTTCTTC.

This clone is a singleton in its sample. CDR3 nucleotides: TGTGCCTGGAGAGCAGACAGCCACCGGAACACTGAAGCTTTCTTT. Amino acids: CAWRADSHRNTEAFF. The genes are TRBV30 and TRBJ1-1; D is possibly TRBD1 (5 bases). Deletions cut 3 bases from V and 1 base from J, with 15 bases between. The CDR3 totals 15 residues. CDR1 GTSNPN and CDR2 SVGIG come from the germline V gene (reference sequence).

J is TRBJ1-1 and V is TRBV29-1; the D is unclear. CDR3 length: 12 residues. Germline V gene sequence: CDR1 SQVTM, CDR2 ANQGSEA. V gave up 4 bases and J gave up 1 base, with 7 bases separating them. CDR3 sequence: CSVARSNTEAFF. The CDR3 DNA reads as TGCAGCGTTGCCAGGTCGAACACTGAAGCTTTCTTT.

This chain uses TRBV15 with TRBJ1-4, with 9 bases that match TRBD1. J was trimmed by 3 bases and V by 0 bases; bases with no gene match: 2. Germline loops: CDR1 LNHNV, CDR2 YYDKDF (reference sequence). This CDR3 is built from 16 residues. CDR3 protein: CATSRDWDRANEKLFF. The CDR3 DNA sequence: TGTGCCACCAGCAGAGATTGGGACAGGGCTAATGAAAAACTGTTTTTT.

The gene calls are TRBV5-1 and TRBJ1-1; 7 positions match TRBD1. V dropped 4 bases and J dropped 5; count of bases not matched to a gene: 8. Germline values: CDR1 SGHRS, CDR2 YFSETQ. The CDR3 loop spans 14 amino acids. The CDR3, as DNA: TGCGCCAGCAGCGTGGCCACAGGGGTAACTGAAGCTTTCTTT. It translates to CASSVATGVTEAFF.

Of note for this clone: The junction and the germline gene differ at one end; a read error may be behind it. This rearrangement joins TRBV5-4 to TRBJ1-2; 7 bases match TRBD1. The CDR3 contains 13 residues. Per the germline V gene, CDR1 is SGHNT and CDR2 is YYREEE (reference sequence). This chain's CDR3 is CASSVRGNYDYTF. The CDR3 DNA reads as TGTGCCAGCAGCGTCAGGGGGAACTATGACTACACCTTC.

This chain connects TRBV7-8 to TRBJ1-1, with TRBD1 as a possible D gene (5 bases). This CDR3 spans 14 amino acids. V was pared by 1 base and J by 3 bases, with 9 bases between. The germline V gene encodes CDR1 SGHVS and CDR2 FQNEAQ. CDR3 sequence: CASSLGPGHTEAFF. CDR3 coding DNA: TGTGCCAGCAGCTTAGGGCCAGGGCACACTGAAGCTTTCTTT.

The chain employs TRBV2 and TRBJ2-3; TRBD2 agrees at 10 bases. Germline V gene data show CDR1 as SNHLY and CDR2 as FYNNEI. The length of the CDR3 is 17 residues. The V and J ends lost 0 bases and 2 bases, in that order; junction bases with no gene match: 5. The CDR3 region is CASSEAGAGGFTDTQYF. The DNA of the CDR3 is TGTGCCAGCAGTGAAGCGGGAGCGGGGGGGTTCACAGATACGCAGTATTTT.